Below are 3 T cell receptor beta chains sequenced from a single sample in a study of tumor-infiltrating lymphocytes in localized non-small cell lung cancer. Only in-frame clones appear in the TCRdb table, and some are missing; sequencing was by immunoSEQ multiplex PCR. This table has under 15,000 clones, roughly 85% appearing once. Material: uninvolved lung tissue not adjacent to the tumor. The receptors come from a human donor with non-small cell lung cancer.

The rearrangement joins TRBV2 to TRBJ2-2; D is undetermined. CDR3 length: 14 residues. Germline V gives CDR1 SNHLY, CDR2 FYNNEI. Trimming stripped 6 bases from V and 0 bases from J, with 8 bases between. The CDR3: CASRRGPNTGELFF. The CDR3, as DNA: TGTGCCAGCAGGCGAGGCCCGAACACCGGGGAGCTGTTTTTT.

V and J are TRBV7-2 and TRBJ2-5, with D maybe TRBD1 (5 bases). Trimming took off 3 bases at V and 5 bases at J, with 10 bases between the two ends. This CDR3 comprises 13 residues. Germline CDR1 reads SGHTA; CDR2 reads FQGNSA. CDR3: CASSFRRGETQYF. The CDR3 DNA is TGTGCCAGCAGCTTTCGAAGGGGTGAGACCCAGTACTTC.

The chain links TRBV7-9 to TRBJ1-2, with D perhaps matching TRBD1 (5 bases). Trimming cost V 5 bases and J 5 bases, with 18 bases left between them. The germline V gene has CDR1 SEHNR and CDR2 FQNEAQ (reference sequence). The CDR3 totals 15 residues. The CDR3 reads CASSPPGPAVYGYTF. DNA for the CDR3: TGTGCCAGCAGCCCGCCGGGACCCGCTGTTTATGGCTACACCTTC.